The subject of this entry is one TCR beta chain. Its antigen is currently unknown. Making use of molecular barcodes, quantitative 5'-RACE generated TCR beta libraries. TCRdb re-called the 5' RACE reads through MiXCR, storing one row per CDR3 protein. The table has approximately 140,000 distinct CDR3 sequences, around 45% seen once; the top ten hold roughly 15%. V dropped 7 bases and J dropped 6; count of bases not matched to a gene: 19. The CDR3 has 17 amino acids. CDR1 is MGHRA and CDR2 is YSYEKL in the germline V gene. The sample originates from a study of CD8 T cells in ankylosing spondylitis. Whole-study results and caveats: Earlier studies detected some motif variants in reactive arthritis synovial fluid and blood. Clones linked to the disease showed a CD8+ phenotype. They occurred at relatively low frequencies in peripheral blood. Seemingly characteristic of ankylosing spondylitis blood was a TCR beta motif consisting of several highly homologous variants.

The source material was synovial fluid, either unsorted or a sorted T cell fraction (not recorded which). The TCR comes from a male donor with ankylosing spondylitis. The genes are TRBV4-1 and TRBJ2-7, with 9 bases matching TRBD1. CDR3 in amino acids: CASTPGQGFLLVPEQYF. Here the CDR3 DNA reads TGCGCCAGCACACCGGGACAGGGTTTTCTCCTCGTTCCCGAGCAGTACTTC.